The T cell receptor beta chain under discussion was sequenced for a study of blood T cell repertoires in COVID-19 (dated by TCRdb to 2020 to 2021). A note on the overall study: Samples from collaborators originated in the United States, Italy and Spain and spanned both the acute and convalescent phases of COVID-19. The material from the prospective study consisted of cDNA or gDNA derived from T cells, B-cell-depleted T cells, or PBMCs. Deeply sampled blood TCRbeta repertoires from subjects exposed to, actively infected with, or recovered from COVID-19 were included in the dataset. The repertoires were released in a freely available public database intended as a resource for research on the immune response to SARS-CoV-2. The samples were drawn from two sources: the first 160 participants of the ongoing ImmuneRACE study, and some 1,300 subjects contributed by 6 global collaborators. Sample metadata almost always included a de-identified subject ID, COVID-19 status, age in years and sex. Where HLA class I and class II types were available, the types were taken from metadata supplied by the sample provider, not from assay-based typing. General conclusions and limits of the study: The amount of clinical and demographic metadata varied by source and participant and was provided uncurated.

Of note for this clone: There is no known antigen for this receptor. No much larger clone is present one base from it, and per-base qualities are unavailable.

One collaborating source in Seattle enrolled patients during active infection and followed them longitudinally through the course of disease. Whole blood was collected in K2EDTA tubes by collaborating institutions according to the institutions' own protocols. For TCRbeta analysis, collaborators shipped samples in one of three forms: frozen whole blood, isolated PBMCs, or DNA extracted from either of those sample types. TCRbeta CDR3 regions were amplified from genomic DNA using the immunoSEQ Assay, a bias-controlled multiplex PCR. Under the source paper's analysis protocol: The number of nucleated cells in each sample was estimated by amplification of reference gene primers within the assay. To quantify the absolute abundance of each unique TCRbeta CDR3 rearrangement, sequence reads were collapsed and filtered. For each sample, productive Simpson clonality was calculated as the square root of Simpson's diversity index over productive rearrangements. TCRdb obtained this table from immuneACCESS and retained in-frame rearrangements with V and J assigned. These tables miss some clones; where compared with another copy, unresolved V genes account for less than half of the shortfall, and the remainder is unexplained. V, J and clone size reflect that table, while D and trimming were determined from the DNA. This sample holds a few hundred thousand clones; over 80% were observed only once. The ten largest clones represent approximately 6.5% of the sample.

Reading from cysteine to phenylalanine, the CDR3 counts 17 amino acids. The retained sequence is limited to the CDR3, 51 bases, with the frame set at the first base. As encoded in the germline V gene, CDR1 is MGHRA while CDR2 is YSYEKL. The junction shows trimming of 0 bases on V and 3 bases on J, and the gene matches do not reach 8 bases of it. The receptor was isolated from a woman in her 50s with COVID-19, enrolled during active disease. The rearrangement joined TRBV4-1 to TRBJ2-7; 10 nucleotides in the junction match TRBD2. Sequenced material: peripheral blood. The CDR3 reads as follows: CASSQDDSGRALYEQYF. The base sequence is TGCGCCAGCAGCCAAGATGACAGCGGGAGGGCCCTCTACGAGCAGTACTTC.